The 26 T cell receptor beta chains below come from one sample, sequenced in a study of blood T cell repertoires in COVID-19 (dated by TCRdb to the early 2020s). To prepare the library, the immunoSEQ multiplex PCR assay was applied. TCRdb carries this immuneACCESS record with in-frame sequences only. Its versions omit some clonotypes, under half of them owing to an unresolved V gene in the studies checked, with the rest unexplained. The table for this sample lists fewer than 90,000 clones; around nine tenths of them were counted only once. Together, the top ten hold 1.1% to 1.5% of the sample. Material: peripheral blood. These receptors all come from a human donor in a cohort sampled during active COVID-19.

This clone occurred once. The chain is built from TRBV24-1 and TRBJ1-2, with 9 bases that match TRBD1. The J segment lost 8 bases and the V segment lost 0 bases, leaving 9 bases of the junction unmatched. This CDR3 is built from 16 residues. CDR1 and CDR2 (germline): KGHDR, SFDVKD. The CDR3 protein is CATSDLGGQGRKGYTF. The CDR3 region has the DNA TGTGCCACCAGTGATTTGGGGGGACAGGGAAGAAAAGGCTACACCTTC.

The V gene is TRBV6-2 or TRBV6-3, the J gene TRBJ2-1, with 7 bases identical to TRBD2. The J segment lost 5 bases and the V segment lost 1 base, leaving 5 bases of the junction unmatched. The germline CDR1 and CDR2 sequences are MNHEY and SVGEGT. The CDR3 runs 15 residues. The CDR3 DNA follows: TGTGCCAGCAGTTACTGGGGGGGAGTAGACAATGAGCAGTTCTTC. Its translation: CASSYWGGVDNEQFF.

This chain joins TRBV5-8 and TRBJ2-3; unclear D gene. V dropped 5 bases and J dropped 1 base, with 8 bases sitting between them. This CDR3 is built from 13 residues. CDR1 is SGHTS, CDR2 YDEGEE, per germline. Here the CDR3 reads CASRFSGTDTQYF. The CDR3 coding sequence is TGTGCCAGCAGGTTCTCGGGCACAGATACGCAGTATTTT.

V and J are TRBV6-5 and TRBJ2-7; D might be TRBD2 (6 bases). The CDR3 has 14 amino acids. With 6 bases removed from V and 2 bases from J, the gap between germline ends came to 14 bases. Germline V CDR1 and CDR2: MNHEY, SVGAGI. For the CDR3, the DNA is TGTGCCAGCAGGGGGACTGAGATTCCCTACGAGCAGTACTTC. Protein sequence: CASRGTEIPYEQYF.

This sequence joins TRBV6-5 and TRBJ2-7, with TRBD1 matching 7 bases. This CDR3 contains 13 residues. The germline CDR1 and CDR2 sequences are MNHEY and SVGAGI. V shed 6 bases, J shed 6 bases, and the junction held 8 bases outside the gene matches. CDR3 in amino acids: CASSQVAGGEQYV. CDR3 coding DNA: TGTGCCAGCAGCCAGGTGGCAGGGGGCGAGCAGTACGTC.

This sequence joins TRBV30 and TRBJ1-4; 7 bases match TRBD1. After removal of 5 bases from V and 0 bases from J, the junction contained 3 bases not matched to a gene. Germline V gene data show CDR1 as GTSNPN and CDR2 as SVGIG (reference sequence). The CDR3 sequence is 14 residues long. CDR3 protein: CAWEGQATNEKLFF. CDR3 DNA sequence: TGTGCCTGGGAAGGACAGGCAACTAATGAAAAACTGTTTTTT.

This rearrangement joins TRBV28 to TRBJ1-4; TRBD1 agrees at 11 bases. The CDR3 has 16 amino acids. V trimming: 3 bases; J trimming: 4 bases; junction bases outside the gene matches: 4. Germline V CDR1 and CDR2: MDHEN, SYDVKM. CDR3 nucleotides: TGTGCCAGCAGTTTTTTGGGACAGGGGGATAATGAAAAACTGTTTTTT. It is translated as CASSFLGQGDNEKLFF. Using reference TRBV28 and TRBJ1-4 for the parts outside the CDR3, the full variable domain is DVKVTQSSRYLVKRTGEKVFLECVQDMDHENMFWYRQDPGLGLRLIYFSYDVKMKEKGDIPEGYSVSREKKERFSLILESASTNQTSMYLCASSFLGQGDNEKLFFGSGTQLSVL.

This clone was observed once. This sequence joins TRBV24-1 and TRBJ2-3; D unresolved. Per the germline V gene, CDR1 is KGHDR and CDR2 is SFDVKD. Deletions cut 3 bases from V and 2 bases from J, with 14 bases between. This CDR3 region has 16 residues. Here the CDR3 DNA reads TGTGCCACCAGTGATCCCGAACACCATGCCACAGATACGCAGTATTTT. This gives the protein CATSDPEHHATDTQYF.

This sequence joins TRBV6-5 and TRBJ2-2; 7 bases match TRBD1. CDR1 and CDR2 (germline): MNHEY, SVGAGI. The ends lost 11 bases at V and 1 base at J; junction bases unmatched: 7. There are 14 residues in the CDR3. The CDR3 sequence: CAGNSGGNTGELFF. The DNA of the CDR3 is TGTGCCGGTAACTCAGGGGGGAACACCGGGGAGCTGTTTTTT.

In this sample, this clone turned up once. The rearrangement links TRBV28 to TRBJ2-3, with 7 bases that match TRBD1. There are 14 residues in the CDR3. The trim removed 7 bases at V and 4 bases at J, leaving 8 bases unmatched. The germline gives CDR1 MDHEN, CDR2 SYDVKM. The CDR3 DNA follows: TGTGCCAGCATCTCGGGGCAGGGGGCAGATACGCAGTATTTT. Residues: CASISGQGADTQYF.

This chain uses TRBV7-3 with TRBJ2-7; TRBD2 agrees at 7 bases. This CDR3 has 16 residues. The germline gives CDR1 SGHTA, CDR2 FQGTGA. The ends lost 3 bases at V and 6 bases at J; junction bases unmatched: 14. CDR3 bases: TGTGCCAGCAGCTTCCTCCCGGGGGGAGCACAGTCCGAGCAGTACGTC. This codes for CASSFLPGGAQSEQYV.

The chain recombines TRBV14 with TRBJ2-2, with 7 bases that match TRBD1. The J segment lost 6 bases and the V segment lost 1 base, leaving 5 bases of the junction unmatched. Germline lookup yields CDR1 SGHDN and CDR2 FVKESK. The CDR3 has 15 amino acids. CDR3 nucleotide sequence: TGTGCCAGCAGCCAAGTGGGACAGTCTCCCGGGGAGCTGTTTTTT. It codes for CASSQVGQSPGELFF.

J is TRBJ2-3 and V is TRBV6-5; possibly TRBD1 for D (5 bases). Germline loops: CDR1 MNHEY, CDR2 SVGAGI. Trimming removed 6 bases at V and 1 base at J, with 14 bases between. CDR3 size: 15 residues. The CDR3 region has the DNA TGTGCCAGCAGCTGGGCCAGGGTTGGCACAGATACGCAGTATTTT. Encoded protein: CASSWARVGTDTQYF.

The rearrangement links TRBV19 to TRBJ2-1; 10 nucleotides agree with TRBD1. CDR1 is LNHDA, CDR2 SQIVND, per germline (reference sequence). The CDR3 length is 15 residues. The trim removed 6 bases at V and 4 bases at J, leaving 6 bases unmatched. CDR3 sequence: CASRGRTGGYNEQFF. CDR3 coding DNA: TGTGCCAGTAGGGGAAGGACAGGGGGGTACAATGAGCAGTTCTTC.

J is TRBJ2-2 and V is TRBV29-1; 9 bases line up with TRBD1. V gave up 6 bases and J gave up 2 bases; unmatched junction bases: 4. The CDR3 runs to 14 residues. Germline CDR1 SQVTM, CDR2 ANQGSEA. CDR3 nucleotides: TGCAGCGTACTGGGACAGGGAAACACCGGGGAGCTGTTTTTT. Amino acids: CSVLGQGNTGELFF.

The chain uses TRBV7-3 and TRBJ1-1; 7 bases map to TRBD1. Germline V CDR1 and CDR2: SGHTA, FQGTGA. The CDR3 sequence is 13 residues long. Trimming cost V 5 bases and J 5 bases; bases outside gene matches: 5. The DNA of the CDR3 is TGTGCCAGCAGCCGACAGGGTTGGACTGAAGCTTTCTTT. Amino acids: CASSRQGWTEAFF. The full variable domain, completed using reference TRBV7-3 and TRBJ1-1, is GAGVSQTPSNKVTEKGKYVELRCDPISGHTALYWYRQSLGQGPEFLIYFQGTGAADDSGLPNDRFFAVRPEGSVSTLKIQRTERGDSAVYLCASSRQGWTEAFFGQGTRLTVV.

The CDR3 spells CSVRTPGQGVIYGYTF. CDR3 nucleotides: TGCAGCGTCCGGACCCCGGGACAGGGGGTTATCTATGGCTACACCTTC. V gene TRBV29-1 combines with J gene TRBJ1-2; 11 nucleotides line up with TRBD1. The CDR3 covers 16 residues. J gave up 4 bases and V 6 bases, and 13 bases lay outside the gene matches. Germline V lookup: CDR1 SQVTM, CDR2 ANQGSEA.

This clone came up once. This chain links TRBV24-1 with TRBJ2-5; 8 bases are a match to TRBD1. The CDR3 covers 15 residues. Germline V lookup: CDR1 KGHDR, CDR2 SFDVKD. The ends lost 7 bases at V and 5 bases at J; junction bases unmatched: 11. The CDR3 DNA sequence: TGTGCCACCAGCGACCCCGCCGGGACAGGTGAGACCCAGTACTTC. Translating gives CATSDPAGTGETQYF.

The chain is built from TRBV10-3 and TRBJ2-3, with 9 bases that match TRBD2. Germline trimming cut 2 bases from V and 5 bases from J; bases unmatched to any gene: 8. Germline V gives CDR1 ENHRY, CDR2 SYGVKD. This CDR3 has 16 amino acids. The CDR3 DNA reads TGTGCCATCAGTGAGGCTAGGACTAGCGAAGGAGATACGCAGTATTTT. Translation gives CAISEARTSEGDTQYF.

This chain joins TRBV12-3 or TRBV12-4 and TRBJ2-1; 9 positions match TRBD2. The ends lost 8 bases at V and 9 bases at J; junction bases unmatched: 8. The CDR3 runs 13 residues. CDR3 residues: CASDVTSGGEQFF. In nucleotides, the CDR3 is TGTGCCAGCGACGTGACTAGCGGTGGTGAGCAGTTCTTC.

CDR3 in DNA: TGTGCCAGCTCCAGCACAGGGTCTAGCAATCAGCCCCAGCATTTT. It is translated as CASSSTGSSNQPQHF. The chain has TRBV27 and TRBJ1-5; D perhaps matches TRBD1 (6 bases). Trimming took off 8 bases at V and 0 bases at J, with 14 bases between the two ends. This CDR3 has 15 amino acids. Germline assignment: CDR1 MNHEY and CDR2 SMNVEV (reference sequence).

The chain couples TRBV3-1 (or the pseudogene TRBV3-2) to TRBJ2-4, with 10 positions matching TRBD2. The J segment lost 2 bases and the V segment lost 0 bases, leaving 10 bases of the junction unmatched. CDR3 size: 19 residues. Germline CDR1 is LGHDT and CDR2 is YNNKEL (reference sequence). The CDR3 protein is CASSQDLPSGSATKNIQYF. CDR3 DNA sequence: TGTGCCAGCAGCCAAGATCTCCCTAGCGGGAGTGCAACCAAAAACATTCAGTACTTC.

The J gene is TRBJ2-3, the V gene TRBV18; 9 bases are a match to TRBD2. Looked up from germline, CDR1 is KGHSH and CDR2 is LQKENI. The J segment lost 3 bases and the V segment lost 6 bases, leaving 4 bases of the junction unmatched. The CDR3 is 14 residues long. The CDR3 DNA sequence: TGTGCCAGCTCCCCAGGACTAGCGACAGATACGCAGTATTTT. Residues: CASSPGLATDTQYF.

The CDR3 loop is CASSFGEGSYEQYF. Here the CDR3 DNA reads TGTGCCAGCAGTTTCGGGGAAGGCTCCTACGAGCAGTACTTC. V is TRBV27 and J is TRBJ2-7, with D perhaps TRBD2 (5 bases). The CDR3 runs 14 residues. Trimming stripped 3 bases from V and 0 bases from J, with 9 bases between. Germline assignment: CDR1 MNHEY and CDR2 SMNVEV (reference sequence).

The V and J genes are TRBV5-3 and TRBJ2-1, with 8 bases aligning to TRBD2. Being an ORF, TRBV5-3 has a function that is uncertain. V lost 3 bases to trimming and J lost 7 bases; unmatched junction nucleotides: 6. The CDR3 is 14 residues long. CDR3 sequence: CARSSVREGNEQFF. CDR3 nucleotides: TGTGCCAGAAGCTCTGTTCGGGAGGGGAATGAGCAGTTCTTC.

The CDR3 DNA reads as TGTGCCAGCAGTGAAGGAGGAGGGGACAGGGGTCTTAGGGGCAATCAGCCCCAGCATTTT. It specifies CASSEGGGDRGLRGNQPQHF. The gene calls are TRBV6-1 and TRBJ1-5, with 10 bases matching TRBD1. The CDR3 has 20 amino acids. The V and J ends lost 1 base and 2 bases, in that order; junction bases with no gene match: 14. Germline V gene sequence: CDR1 MNHNS, CDR2 SASEGT.